This T cell receptor (beta chain) emerged from a study of blood T cell repertoires in COVID-19. The repertoire was sequenced with immunoSEQ multiplex PCR; TCRdb's copy has only in-frame clones and lacks some. The table shows 140,000 to 150,000 clones, with around four fifths occurring only once. Those enrolled, adults aged roughly 18 to 90 years, came from roughly 22 US areas. What the recovered Cohort 3 donors had was two negative PCRs, clearance, or symptom resolution. J was trimmed by 4 bases and V by 10 bases; bases with no gene match: 4. This CDR3 is built from 11 residues. Germline values: CDR1 SNHLY, CDR2 FYNNEI.

V and J are TRBV2 and TRBJ2-7, with 7 bases matching TRBD1. Specimen: PBMCs or T cells enriched from blood (not recorded which). The TCR sequence derives from a woman in her thirties or forties who had recovered from COVID-19. The CDR3 region has the DNA TGTGCCACCCGGGACAGTTACGAGCAGTACTTC. It codes for CATRDSYEQYF. The variable domain in full, completed from reference TRBV2 and TRBJ2-7, reads EPEVTQTPSHQVTQMGQEVILRCVPISNHLYFYWYRQILGQKVEFLVSFYNNEISEKSEIFDDQFSVERPDGSNFTLKIRSTKLEDSAMYFCATRDSYEQYFGPGTRLTVT.